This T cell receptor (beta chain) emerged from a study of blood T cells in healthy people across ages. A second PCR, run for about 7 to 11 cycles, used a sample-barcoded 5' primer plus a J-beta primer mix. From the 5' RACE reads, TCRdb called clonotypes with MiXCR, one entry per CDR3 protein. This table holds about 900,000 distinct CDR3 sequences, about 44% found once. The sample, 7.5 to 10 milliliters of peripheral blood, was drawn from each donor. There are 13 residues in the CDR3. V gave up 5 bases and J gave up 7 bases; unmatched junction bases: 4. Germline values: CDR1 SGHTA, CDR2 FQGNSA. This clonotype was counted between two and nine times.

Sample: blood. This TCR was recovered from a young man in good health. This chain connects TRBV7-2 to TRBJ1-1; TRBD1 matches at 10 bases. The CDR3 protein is CASSATGGCEAFF. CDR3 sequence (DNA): TGTGCCAGCAGCGCGACAGGGGGCTGTGAAGCTTTCTTT.